Listed below are T cell receptor beta chains from one sample, sequenced in a study of CD8 T cells in Susac syndrome. TCRdb reprocessed the immunoSEQ multiplex PCR reads with MiXCR, giving one entry per CDR3 protein. The sample holds approximately 150,000 distinct CDR3 sequences; 94% are singletons and the top ten take about 0.076%. The sample was CD4+ T cells from PBMCs. These receptors all stem from a human donor in good health. CDR3s include the opening cysteine and the closing phenylalanine or tryptophan. Each record gives: CDR3 length, V gene, clone size, J gene, D gene, CDR3 DNA, CDR3 protein. D genes are given only for firm matches. Size is omitted from some rows. Given values are once, few, many or a class for expanded clones.

14	TRBV27	-	TRBJ1-2	-	TGTGCCAGCAGTTTACGAGCACCGAACTATGGCTACACCTTC	CASSLRAPNYGYTF
13	TRBV19	-	TRBJ1-1	-	TGTGCCAGTAAGCAAGACGGTCTAACTGAAGCTTTCTTT	CASKQDGLTEAFF
18	TRBV5-4	-	TRBJ2-3	TRBD2	TGTGCCAGCACCCGGTCGGCTGGCGGACTAGCGGACACAGATACGCAGTATTTT	CASTRSAGGLADTDTQYF
13	TRBV23-1	-	TRBJ2-7	-	TGCGCCAGCAAGACCGGGACAACCTACGAGCAGTACTTC	CASKTGTTYEQYF
12	TRBV12-3/TRBV12-4	-	TRBJ1-1	-	TGTGCCAGCAGTACCGGGTACACTGAAGCTTTCTTT	CASSTGYTEAFF
15	TRBV10-3	-	TRBJ1-2	TRBD1	TGTGCCATCAATCCTGAGGACAGGGGGCCCTATGGCTACACCTTC	CAINPEDRGPYGYTF
12	TRBV10-3	-	TRBJ1-5	-	TGTGCCATCAGTGGGGTAGATCAGCCCCAGCATTTT	CAISGVDQPQHF
14	TRBV6-2/TRBV6-3	few	TRBJ1-1	-	TGTGCTAGCAGTTACGACGGCGGGCGGGCTGAAGCTTTCTTT	CASSYDGGRAEAFF
14	TRBV20-1	-	TRBJ1-1	-	TGCAGTGCTAGGGGCGGTCTTCCGAACACTGAAGCTTTCTTT	CSARGGLPNTEAFF
10	TRBV30	-	TRBJ2-5	-	TGTGCCTGGGGGAGGGAGACCCAGTACTTC	CAWGRETQYF
15	TRBV15	-	TRBJ1-2	-	TGTGCCACCAGTCTAGACCCAGGGGTCCTCTATGGCTACACCTTC	CATSLDPGVLYGYTF
16	TRBV5-1	-	TRBJ2-7	TRBD1	TGCGCCATAAGCTTGCCTTTAGGGACAGGGTCGGACGAGCAGTACTTC	CAISLPLGTGSDEQYF
12	TRBV2	-	TRBJ2-4	-	TGTGCCAGCAGTGAGACCCTAGGCATTCAGTACTTC	CASSETLGIQYF
14	TRBV5-6	-	TRBJ1-1	-	TGTGCCAGCAGCTTGCCCGGGACGAACACTGAAGCTTTCTTT	CASSLPGTNTEAFF
17	TRBV20-1	-	TRBJ1-5	TRBD1	TGCAGTGCTAGAGCGGGACAGGGGGGTTATAGCAATCAGCCCCAGCATTTT	CSARAGQGGYSNQPQHF
16	TRBV19	-	TRBJ2-5	TRBD2	TGTGCCAGTAGTATTTACACTAGCGGGAGTGAGGAGACCCAGTACTTC	CASSIYTSGSEETQYF
17	TRBV2	-	TRBJ2-6	-	TGTGCCAGCAGGGACCGACCACCGGGGGCTGGGGCCAACGTCCTGACTTTC	CASRDRPPGAGANVLTF
14	TRBV6-5	-	TRBJ1-2	TRBD1	TGTGCCAGCAGGACGGGACAGGAGATCTATGGCTACACCTTC	CASRTGQEIYGYTF